These T cell receptor beta chains were read from a single sample in a study of T cells in Graves' hyperthyroidism and ophthalmopathy. TCRdb independently ran MiXCR on the multiplex PCR reads; one entry per CDR3 protein. The table has about 640,000 distinct CDR3 sequences, more than 20% seen once. Sequences were obtained from blood. Receptors were obtained from a man between 25 and 39 years old with Graves' ophthalmopathy. The CDR3 runs from the conserved cysteine through the conserved F or W. Fields, in order: clone size, V gene, D gene, J gene, CDR3 DNA, CDR3 protein. The D gene is left open where the match is weak. Clone size is given for some rows only: seen once, a few or many times, or a class if the clone is expanded.

>few|TRBV6-2/TRBV6-3|-|TRBJ1-1
TGTGCCAGCAGTTGGGAGGGCACTGAAGCTTTCTTT
CASSWEGTEAFF
>few|TRBV7-9|-|TRBJ1-2
TGTGCCAGCAGCTTAGGGGCACAGCGGGATGGCTACACCTTC
CASSLGAQRDGYTF
>few|TRBV20-1|-|TRBJ1-2
TGCAGCGCAAATCCGAACGCAGGGAACCCCTATGGCTACACCTTC
CSANPNAGNPYGYTF
>-|TRBV7-8|-|TRBJ1-1
TGTGCCAGCAGCCATTCACAGGGTTTGGCTTTCTTT
CASSHSQGLAFF
>few|TRBV5-1|TRBD1|TRBJ1-2
TGCGCCAGCAGGGAACAGGGGACCACTAACTATGGCTACACCTTC
CASREQGTTNYGYTF
>few|TRBV10-3|TRBD1|TRBJ1-3
TGTGCCATCAGTAATCGACAGGGAGCAGCCGGAAACACCATATATTTT
CAISNRQGAAGNTIYF
>-|TRBV5-1|-|TRBJ2-7
TGCGCCAGCACTGACGGGAACTCCTACGAGCAGTACTTC
CASTDGNSYEQYF
>many|TRBV2|-|TRBJ2-1
TGTGCCAGCGGGTCGAGCTCCTACAATGAGCAGTTCTTC
CASGSSSYNEQFF
>many|TRBV20-1|-|TRBJ1-1
TGCAGTGCTAGAGATCGGCGGGGTGGAGCTTTCTTT
CSARDRRGGAFF
>-|TRBV5-1|-|TRBJ2-1
TGCGCCAGCAGCTGGAACATCGTCTCCTACAATGAGCAGTTCTTC
CASSWNIVSYNEQFF
>few|TRBV6-1|TRBD1|TRBJ2-7
TGTGCCAGCAGTGAAGTGTGGACAGGGCCCTACGAGCAGTACTTC
CASSEVWTGPYEQYF
>-|TRBV20-1|-|TRBJ1-1
TGCAGTCCTAACTCAGGGGACACTGAAGCTTTCTTT
CSPNSGDTEAFF
>-|TRBV6-1|TRBD1|TRBJ2-1
TGTGCCAGCCCCTCCCGGGACAGGGGAAATGAGCAGTTCTTC
CASPSRDRGNEQFF
>few|TRBV5-1|TRBD1|TRBJ2-7
TGCGCCAGCAGCCCCCTGCCGGGACAGGCGTACGAGCAGTACTTC
CASSPLPGQAYEQYF
>-|TRBV20-1|-|TRBJ2-7
TGCAGTGCTAGAGTTGGGTCGGGGTGGGACAAGACCGAGAAGCAGTACTTC
CSARVGSGWDKTEKQYF
>-|TRBV27|TRBD1|TRBJ1-1
TGTGCCAGCAGTATCCAGACAGGGGCTGGAACTGAAGCTTTCTTT
CASSIQTGAGTEAFF
>-|TRBV4-3|TRBD2|TRBJ2-1
TGCGCCAGCAACCTACTAGCGGTAAACTCCTACAATGAGCAGTTCTTC
CASNLLAVNSYNEQFF
>many|TRBV3-1|TRBD2|TRBJ2-3
TGTGCCAGCAGGCCAAAAAGGGAGCGGGGGGCGCGAACAGATACGCAGTATTTT
CASRPKRERGARTDTQYF
>many|TRBV3-1|-|TRBJ2-1
TGTGCCAGCAGCCAAGGGGACCAGCAACGTAAGCAGTTCTTC
CASSQGDQQRKQFF
>few|TRBV28|-|TRBJ1-2
TGTGCCAGCAGTCCTGACCGAAATCTTGGCTACACCTTC
CASSPDRNLGYTF
>few|TRBV27|TRBD2|TRBJ2-2
TGTGCCAGCAGTTTAAGGGGACTAGCGGGAGGAAACACCGGGGAGCTGTTTTTT
CASSLRGLAGGNTGELFF
>-|TRBV28|-|TRBJ1-1
TGTGCCAGCAGTCAAAGTGAGGAAGTGAACACTGAAGCTTTCTTT
CASSQSEEVNTEAFF
>-|TRBV7-8|-|TRBJ2-3
TGTGCCAGCAGCTTAGCCCCCAAGGATACGCAGTATTTT
CASSLAPKDTQYF
>-|TRBV5-1|TRBD1|TRBJ1-2
TGCGCCAGCAGCTTGGGGATGACAGGGGACTATGGCTACACCTTC
CASSLGMTGDYGYTF
>many|TRBV11-2|-|TRBJ2-1
TGTGCCAGCAGCTTAGGATCAATCGAGCAGTTCTTC
CASSLGSIEQFF
>few|TRBV6-5|-|TRBJ1-1
TGTGCCAGCAGTTACCGACGGAAAAGTCCGAACACTGAAGCTTTCTTT
CASSYRRKSPNTEAFF
>-|TRBV19|-|TRBJ2-1
TGTGCCAGTAGTATTACGGGGGTCTCCTACAATGAGCAGTTCTTC
CASSITGVSYNEQFF
>few|TRBV2|-|TRBJ2-2
TGTGCCAGCAGGACGGCACCGAACACCGGGGAGCTGTTTTTT
CASRTAPNTGELFF
>-|TRBV30|-|TRBJ2-5
TGTGCCTGGAGTGTAATAGGAGAGACCCAGTACTTC
CAWSVIGETQYF
>few|TRBV6-1|TRBD2|TRBJ2-1
TGTGCCAGCAGACGGACTAGCGGGATCTCCTACAATGAGCAGTTCTTC
CASRRTSGISYNEQFF
>-|TRBV6-5|TRBD1|TRBJ2-7
TGTGCCAGCAGTTACCTTCGGACAGGGGGGAGACCCTACGAGCAGTACTTC
CASSYLRTGGRPYEQYF
>few|TRBV19|TRBD1|TRBJ1-1
TGTGCCAGTAGTTCCTGGACAGGGTCGGCTGAAGCTTTCTTT
CASSSWTGSAEAFF
>many|TRBV10-3|TRBD1|TRBJ1-2
TGTGCCATCAGTGTTTTGGGACAGGACAATGGCTACACCTTC
CAISVLGQDNGYTF
>few|TRBV20-1|TRBD1|TRBJ1-4
TGCAGTGCTAGAGGCCGGACAGGTTTTAATGAAAAACTGTTTTTT
CSARGRTGFNEKLFF
>many|TRBV24-1|-|TRBJ2-2
TGTGCCACCAGTGAGGAAAAGGGGATAAACACCGGGGAGCTGTTTTTT
CATSEEKGINTGELFF
>-|TRBV12-3/TRBV12-4|-|TRBJ1-2
TGTGCCAGCAGGGGTCCCGATAACTATGGCTACACCTTC
CASRGPDNYGYTF
>-|TRBV9|-|TRBJ2-5
TGTGCCAGCAGCCCCCAAGGGGGCCAAGAGACCCAGTACTTC
CASSPQGGQETQYF
>many|TRBV27|-|TRBJ2-3
TGTGCCAGCAGTTTATTCGAAACTAGCACAGATACGCAGTATTTT
CASSLFETSTDTQYF
>-|TRBV7-9|TRBD2|TRBJ2-7
TGTGCCAGCAGCTTGGCCCCCGGACCAGCGGGGACCTACGAGCAGTACTTC
CASSLAPGPAGTYEQYF
>many|TRBV2|TRBD1|TRBJ1-2
TGTGCCAGCAGTGCACAGGGGCCGAACTATGGCTACACCTTC
CASSAQGPNYGYTF
>few|TRBV7-9|-|TRBJ2-2
TGTGCCAGCAGCTTAGAGGTGGGGCCCGGGGAGCTGTTTTTT
CASSLEVGPGELFF
>-|TRBV6-2/TRBV6-3|-|TRBJ2-2
TGTGCCAGCAGTTCCGGGAGATTAACCGGGAAGCTGTTTTTT
CASSSGRLTGKLFF
>-|TRBV7-2|TRBD1|TRBJ2-7
TGTGCCAGCAGCTTGGACAGGGGCCCGGGAGAGTACTTC
CASSLDRGPGEYF
>many|TRBV11-2|-|TRBJ1-2
TGTGCCAGCAGCTCCGGCTACAGGGAAGTTGGCTACACCTTC
CASSSGYREVGYTF
>few|TRBV11-2|TRBD1|TRBJ2-1
TGTGCCAGCAGCACCCCCCAGGGGGCGGTTATGAATGAGCAGTTCTTC
CASSTPQGAVMNEQFF
>few|TRBV20-1|TRBD2|TRBJ2-7
TGCAGTGCTAGAGGTCTAGCGGCCGACTCCTACGAGCAGTACTTC
CSARGLAADSYEQYF
>-|TRBV29-1|TRBD2|TRBJ2-2
TGCAGCGCCCTAGGACTAGCGGGAGCGACCGAGGAGCTGTTTTTT
CSALGLAGATEELFF
>many|TRBV28|TRBD1|TRBJ1-1
TGTGCCAGCAACCCGGCCCTGACAGGGTTTAGGGCTTTCTTT
CASNPALTGFRAFF